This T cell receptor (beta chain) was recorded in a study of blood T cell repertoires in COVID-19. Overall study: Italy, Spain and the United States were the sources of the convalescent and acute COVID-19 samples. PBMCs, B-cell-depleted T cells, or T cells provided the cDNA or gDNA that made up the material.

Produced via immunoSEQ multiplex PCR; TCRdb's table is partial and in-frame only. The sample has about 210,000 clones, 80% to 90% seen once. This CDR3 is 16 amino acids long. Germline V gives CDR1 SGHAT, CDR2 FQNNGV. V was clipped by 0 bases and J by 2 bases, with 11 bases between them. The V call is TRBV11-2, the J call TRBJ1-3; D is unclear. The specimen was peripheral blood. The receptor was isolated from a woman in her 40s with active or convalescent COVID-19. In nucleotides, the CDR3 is TGTGCCAGCAGCTTAGACCCTTGGAGGCCTGGAAACACCATATATTTT. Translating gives CASSLDPWRPGNTIYF.